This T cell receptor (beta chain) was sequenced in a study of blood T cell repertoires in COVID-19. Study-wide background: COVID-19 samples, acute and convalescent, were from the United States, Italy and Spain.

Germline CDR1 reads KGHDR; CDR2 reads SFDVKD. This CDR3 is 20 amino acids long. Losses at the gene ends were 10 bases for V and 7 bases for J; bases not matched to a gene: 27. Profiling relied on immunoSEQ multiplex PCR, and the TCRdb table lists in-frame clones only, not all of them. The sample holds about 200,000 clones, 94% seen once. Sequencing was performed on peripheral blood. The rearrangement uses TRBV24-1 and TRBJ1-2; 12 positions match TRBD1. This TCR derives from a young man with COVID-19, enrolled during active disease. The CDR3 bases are TGTGCCACTGAACTCCCGGGACAGGGGGCGGACCTTGCTGTCGGGCCTGGCTACACCTTC. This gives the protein CATELPGQGADLAVGPGYTF.